Sequencing of this T cell receptor (beta chain) was carried out in a study of blood T cell repertoires in COVID-19. Study background: The United States, Italy and Spain supplied acute and convalescent COVID-19 samples. T cells, B-cell-depleted T cells, or PBMCs provided the cDNA or gDNA that served as material.

In the original analysis: Cell counts per sample came from amplifying reference gene primers. Profiled with immunoSEQ multiplex PCR; TCRdb holds only in-frame clones, not every one. V and J calls plus clone size are reproduced from that table; the DNA served to infer D and trimming. Among roughly 120,000 clones listed, 80% to 90% were seen once. As to this clone: The sample carries other DNA sequences with the same CDR3.

Germline loops: CDR1 SGHAT, CDR2 FQNNGV. The CDR3 consists of 13 residues. V shed 2 bases and J shed 1 base, with 5 bases lying between them. The TCR sequence derives from a man aged 40-49 years with acute or convalescent COVID-19. Sample: peripheral blood. The V gene is TRBV11-2, the J gene TRBJ1-1; D uncertain. Written as DNA, the CDR3 is TGTGCCAGCAGCTTAATGAGGAACACTGAAGCTTTCTTT. Its protein is CASSLMRNTEAFF. Based on the CDR3 plus reference TRBV11-2 and TRBJ1-1, the full variable domain is EAGVAQSPRYKIIEKRQSVAFWCNPISGHATLYWYQQILGQGPKLLIQFQNNGVVDDSQLPKDRFSAERLKGVDSTLKIQPAKLEDSAVYLCASSLMRNTEAFFGQGTRLTVV.